Following are 32 T cell receptor beta chains from one sample sequenced in a study of blood T cell repertoires in COVID-19. Sequencing was performed with immunoSEQ multiplex PCR; in TCRdb, only in-frame clones are kept and a portion is missing. The table lists some 100,000 clones, about 74% of them singletons. Sample: peripheral blood. Every receptor here comes from a man between 65 and 85 years old with acute or convalescent COVID-19.

This clone has only one observation. The V call is TRBV21-1, the J call TRBJ2-3; the DNA was not compared with TRBD2, the D call given in the table. TRBV21-1 is designated a pseudogene. The CDR3 has 14 amino acids. CDR3 in DNA: TGTGCCAGATCCGTACCGGAGGCCTTTGATACGCAGTATTTT. It codes for CARSVPEAFDTQYF.

The chain carries TRBV27 and TRBJ2-3; 8 positions match TRBD1. The CDR3 extends over 15 amino acids. Trimming removed 6 bases from V and 4 bases from J; junction bases left unmatched: 9. CDR1 MNHEY and CDR2 SMNVEV come from the germline V gene (reference sequence). CDR3 protein: CASRQIGQGPDTQYF. The CDR3 nucleotides read TGTGCCAGCAGACAGATAGGACAGGGACCAGATACGCAGTATTTT.

The gene calls are TRBV6-6 and TRBJ1-1; D might be TRBD1 (6 bases). V gave up 6 bases and J gave up 11 bases, with 22 bases separating them. The CDR3 runs 14 residues. Germline loops: CDR1 MNHNY, CDR2 SVGAGI (reference sequence). CDR3 DNA sequence: TGTGCCAGCAGCCTCGGGAGGGGGGCAGCAAGGGCTTTCTTT. It codes for CASSLGRGAARAFF.

CDR3 residues: CASSLWWAGGSYEQYF. CDR3 sequence (DNA): TGTGCCAGCAGCTTATGGTGGGCAGGGGGCTCCTACGAGCAGTACTTC. V gene TRBV7-2 combines with J gene TRBJ2-7, with TRBD1 matching 7 bases. CDR3 length: 16 amino acids. Germline V gives CDR1 SGHTA, CDR2 FQGNSA. Losses at the gene ends were 2 bases for V and 0 bases for J; bases not matched to a gene: 7.

The J gene is TRBJ2-1, the V gene TRBV27, with 12 bases that match TRBD2. The CDR3 spans 16 residues. With V trimmed by 5 bases and J by 2 bases, 4 bases remained unmatched. Germline CDR1 MNHEY, CDR2 SMNVEV (reference sequence). The chain's CDR3 is CASSKLAGGTYNEQFF. CDR3 DNA: TGTGCCAGCAGTAAACTAGCGGGGGGAACCTACAATGAGCAGTTCTTC.

This chain connects TRBV6-5 to TRBJ2-7; a weak D match, TRBD1 (5 bases). This CDR3 is 16 amino acids long. CDR1 is MNHEY and CDR2 is SVGAGI in the germline V gene. Trimming took 0 bases from V and 2 from J, leaving 14 bases between them. The CDR3, as DNA: TGTGCCAGCAGTTACTCCAGGACACACCTCGCCTACGAGCAGTACTTC. It encodes CASSYSRTHLAYEQYF.

This clone has a single count. The chain joins TRBV7-3 to TRBJ2-2; maybe TRBD2 (6 bases). This CDR3 is 15 amino acids long. V lost 3 bases and J lost 0, with 8 bases in between. Germline-derived CDR1 and CDR2 are SGHTA and FQGTGA. The CDR3 coding sequence is TGTGCCAGCAGCTTCGGGACTCCGAACACCGGGGAGCTGTTTTTT. Encoded protein: CASSFGTPNTGELFF.

The chain carries TRBV28 and TRBJ1-5; D is perhaps TRBD1 (6 bases). The CDR3 loop spans 16 amino acids. V lost 6 bases to trimming and J lost 3 bases, with 18 bases between them. In germline, CDR1 is MDHEN, CDR2 SYDVKM. This CDR3 is CASRDGTLGFNQPQHF. CDR3 nucleotide sequence: TGTGCCAGCAGGGACGGGACATTAGGGTTCAATCAGCCCCAGCATTTT.

The gene calls are TRBV6-2 or TRBV6-3 and TRBJ1-5, with 11 bases aligning to TRBD1. V lost 5 bases and J lost 4; bases outside the gene matches: 7. The CDR3 runs 16 residues. Germline V gene lookup returns CDR1 MNHEY and CDR2 SVGEGT. CDR3 nucleotide sequence: TGTGCCAGCAGTCCCACCGGGACAGGGGGGAATCAGCCCCAGCATTTT. The encoded protein is CASSPTGTGGNQPQHF.

This clone was observed a few times. The CDR3 spells CASSTLAGGPGKETQYF. The CDR3 nucleotides read TGCGCCAGCAGCACTTTAGCGGGAGGGCCGGGGAAAGAGACCCAGTACTTC. The V and J genes are TRBV5-1 and TRBJ2-5, with 11 bases that match TRBD2. The CDR3 is 17 amino acids. Germline V gene lookup returns CDR1 SGHRS and CDR2 YFSETQ. With V trimmed by 4 bases and J by 3 bases, 11 bases remained unmatched.

The V call is TRBV27, the J call TRBJ1-6, with a possible D match to TRBD1 (6 bases). Trimming cost V 4 bases and J 9 bases, with 22 bases left between them. The CDR3 is made up of 17 amino acids. Looked up from germline, CDR1 is MNHEY and CDR2 is SMNVEV (reference sequence). The CDR3 reads CASSSTPDRFGISPLHF. Written as DNA, the CDR3 is TGTGCCAGCAGTTCGACTCCTGACAGGTTCGGAATTTCACCCCTCCACTTT.

CDR3 DNA sequence: TGTGCCAGTAGTGAACCAGGGACAGCGAACACCGGGGAGCTGTTTTTT. Amino acid sequence: CASSEPGTANTGELFF. The chain carries TRBV19 and TRBJ2-2; 7 nucleotides line up with TRBD1. The CDR3 extends over 16 amino acids. The germline gives CDR1 LNHDA, CDR2 SQIVND (reference sequence). After removal of 5 bases from V and 0 bases from J, the junction contained 6 bases not matched to a gene.

The chain is built from TRBV11-2 and TRBJ2-5, with TRBD2 matching over 13 bases. Trimming cost V 4 bases and J 5 bases; bases outside gene matches: 4. There are 15 residues in the CDR3. CDR1 SGHAT and CDR2 FQNNGV come from the germline V gene. For the CDR3, the DNA is TGTGCCAGCAGCTCCCGACTAGCGGGGGGTGAGACCCAGTACTTC. This codes for CASSSRLAGGETQYF.

The V and J genes are TRBV4-1 and TRBJ1-2, with D possibly TRBD1 on 5 matching bases. The CDR3 is 17 residues long. Germline-derived CDR1 and CDR2 are MGHRA and YSYEKL. The V gene lost 1 base and the J gene lost 7 bases, with 22 bases spanning the gap. The CDR3 loop reads CASSQGGGRGGRGGYTF. The CDR3 DNA is TGCGCCAGCAGCCAAGGAGGCGGGAGGGGCGGACGGGGTGGCTACACCTTC.

The chain employs TRBV9 and TRBJ2-2; a possible D gene is TRBD1 (6 bases). There are 15 residues in the CDR3. CDR1 is SGDLS and CDR2 is YYNGEE in the germline V gene. The V and J ends lost 2 bases and 0 bases respectively, with 8 bases between them. This CDR3 reads CASSVTGANTGELFF. DNA of the CDR3: TGTGCCAGCAGCGTGACAGGAGCGAACACCGGGGAGCTGTTTTTT.

This chain uses TRBV30 with TRBJ2-7; perhaps TRBD2 as D (6 bases). In germline, CDR1 is GTSNPN, CDR2 SVGIG (reference sequence). This CDR3 is 15 amino acids long. V shed 0 bases and J shed 1 base, with 13 bases lying between them. CDR3 sequence (DNA): TGTGCCTGGAGTGTACCGCGGGACTGGTCCTACGAGCAGTACTTC. This encodes CAWSVPRDWSYEQYF.

This clone was detected only a few times. The chain joins TRBV4-2 to TRBJ2-5; TRBD2 matches at 9 bases. The CDR3 sequence is 15 residues long. Trimming removed 4 bases from V and 5 bases from J; junction bases left unmatched: 8. Germline V lookup: CDR1 LGHNA, CDR2 YNFKEQ. DNA for the CDR3: TGTGCCAGCAGCCCTCGGCTAGCGGGGTCGGAGACCCAGTACTTC. This gives the protein CASSPRLAGSETQYF.

This clone was seen only once. The rearrangement uses TRBV19 and TRBJ2-1, with TRBD1 as a possible D gene (5 bases). From germline, CDR1 is LNHDA and CDR2 SQIVND (reference sequence). This CDR3 comprises 13 residues. V was shortened by 6 bases and J by 5 bases, with 11 bases between the two germline ends. The CDR3 sequence: CASSRTLDNEQFF. Here the CDR3 DNA reads TGTGCCAGTAGCCGGACATTAGACAATGAGCAGTTCTTC.

CDR3 amino acids: CASSFWRDGEQYF. CDR3 DNA sequence: TGTGCCAGCAGTTTTTGGCGGGACGGAGAGCAGTACTTC. The chain recombines TRBV12-3 or TRBV12-4 with TRBJ2-7, with D possibly matching TRBD2 (6 bases). The CDR3 runs 13 residues. V was trimmed by 3 bases and J by 7 bases, leaving 13 bases between them.

The rearrangement links TRBV19 to TRBJ2-6, with TRBD1 matching over 7 bases. The J segment lost 1 base and the V segment lost 3 bases, leaving 9 bases of the junction unmatched. Germline values: CDR1 LNHDA, CDR2 SQIVND (reference sequence). This CDR3 contains 18 residues. CDR3 sequence: CASSMRGRRASGANVLTF. In DNA, the CDR3 is TGTGCCAGTAGTATGAGGGGGCGCCGGGCTTCTGGGGCCAACGTCCTGACTTTC. The full variable domain, in which reference TRBV19 and TRBJ2-6 provide the parts outside the CDR3, is DGGITQSPKYLFRKEGQNVTLSCEQNLNHDAMYWYRQDPGQGLRLIYYSQIVNDFQKGDIAEGYSVSREKKESFPLTVTSAQKNPTAFYLCASSMRGRRASGANVLTFGAGSRLTVL.

This chain joins TRBV28 and TRBJ2-7, with D possibly TRBD1 on 5 matching bases. Looked up from germline, CDR1 is MDHEN and CDR2 is SYDVKM. There are 15 residues in the CDR3. V was pared by 8 bases and J by 4 bases, with 21 bases between. The CDR3: CASQRGAIQGYEQYF. CDR3 nucleotides: TGTGCCAGCCAAAGGGGTGCAATCCAGGGTTACGAGCAGTACTTC.

The chain has TRBV25-1 and TRBJ1-1; D is uncertain. From germline, CDR1 is MGHDK and CDR2 SYGVNS. The CDR3 is 16 amino acids. V dropped 6 bases and J dropped 4 bases, with 21 bases sitting between them. CDR3: CASRPGFGQTGTEAFF. CDR3 sequence (DNA): TGTGCCAGCAGGCCGGGATTTGGTCAGACGGGCACTGAAGCTTTCTTT.

In nucleotides, the CDR3 is TGTGCCAGCTCACCGGACTCGACGGGGCAGCCCCAGCATTTT. It encodes CASSPDSTGQPQHF. The chain is built from TRBV18 and TRBJ1-5; D unclear. The CDR3 length is 14 residues. The ends were cut back, 3 bases at V and 7 bases at J, with 13 bases in the middle. Per germline, CDR1 KGHSH and CDR2 LQKENI.

The chain has TRBV18 and TRBJ2-2; 8 bases map to TRBD1. Trimming took 3 bases from V and 5 from J; bases not matched to a gene: 5. CDR1 and CDR2 from the germline V gene are KGHSH and LQKENI. The CDR3 runs 15 residues. The CDR3 loop is CASSPDREVTGELFF. The CDR3 DNA sequence: TGTGCCAGCTCACCGGACAGGGAGGTTACCGGGGAGCTGTTTTTT. The whole variable domain, filled in from reference TRBV18 and TRBJ2-2, reads NAGVMQNPRHLVRRRGQEARLRCSPMKGHSHVYWYRQLPEEGLKFMVYLQKENIIDESGMPKERFSAEFPKEGPSILRIQQVVRGDSAAYFCASSPDREVTGELFFGEGSRLTVL.

The rearrangement uses TRBV11-3 and TRBJ2-1, with 7 bases identical to TRBD1. The V gene end was trimmed by 5 bases and the J gene end by 1 base; junction bases not matched to a gene: 8. The CDR3 has 16 amino acids. The germline CDR1 and CDR2 sequences are SGHNT and YENEEA. CDR3 amino acids: CASSLRAGGSYNEQFF. CDR3 sequence (DNA): TGTGCCAGCAGCCTCCGGGCAGGGGGTTCCTACAATGAGCAGTTCTTC.

The genes are TRBV7-8 and TRBJ2-7, with TRBD2 identical over 7 bases. The CDR3 totals 15 residues. With V trimmed by 1 base and J by 3 bases, 6 bases remained unmatched. CDR1 and CDR2 from the germline V gene are SGHVS and FQNEAQ. The CDR3 reads CASSLDGTSVYEQYF. The CDR3 nucleotides are TGTGCCAGCAGCTTAGATGGTACTAGCGTCTACGAGCAGTACTTC.

This clone was detected a few times. The V and J genes are TRBV7-9 and TRBJ1-1, with D possibly being TRBD1 (5 bases). V was trimmed by 4 bases and J by 1 base, leaving 10 bases between them. Germline V gene data show CDR1 as SEHNR and CDR2 as FQNEAQ (reference sequence). The CDR3 is 14 amino acids. The CDR3 bases are TGTGCCAGCAGCTCCCTCGGGGGGAACACTGAAGCTTTCTTT. The encoded protein is CASSSLGGNTEAFF. Looking up the rest from reference TRBV7-9 and TRBJ1-1 gives the full variable domain: DTGVSQNPRHKITKRGQNVTFRCDPISEHNRLYWYRQTLGQGPEFLTYFQNEAQLEKSRLLSDRFSAERPKGSFSTLEIQRTEQGDSAMYLCASSSLGGNTEAFFGQGTRLTVV.

This chain uses TRBV5-4 with TRBJ2-5; 8 bases match TRBD2. The CDR3 length is 14 residues. J was trimmed by 5 bases and V by 7 bases; bases with no gene match: 10. Germline lookup yields CDR1 SGHNT and CDR2 YYREEE (reference sequence). The CDR3: CASAGGGSEETQYF. In nucleotides, the CDR3 is TGTGCCAGCGCGGGGGGCGGGAGTGAGGAGACCCAGTACTTC.

The rearrangement uses TRBV7-9 and TRBJ1-2, with D uncertain. Germline V gene sequence: CDR1 SEHNR, CDR2 FQNEAQ (reference sequence). V was clipped by 8 bases and J by 8 bases, with 24 bases between them. CDR3 length: 15 amino acids. The CDR3 nucleotides are TGTGCCAGCTCCTTAACGGGAGGAGCGGGAGGAGGCTACACCTTC. Translating gives CASSLTGGAGGGYTF.

The chain combines TRBV7-9 with TRBJ1-4; 8 bases align to TRBD1. This CDR3 has 14 amino acids. The germline V gene has CDR1 SEHNR and CDR2 FQNEAQ (reference sequence). J was trimmed by 5 bases and V by 3 bases; bases with no gene match: 2. In nucleotides, the CDR3 is TGTGCCAGCAGCTTGGGACAGGTGAATGAAAAACTGTTTTTT. This gives the protein CASSLGQVNEKLFF.

This chain uses TRBV29-1 with TRBJ2-7; 13 bases line up with TRBD2. Trimming removed 7 bases from V and 3 bases from J; junction bases left unmatched: 9. CDR1 SQVTM and CDR2 ANQGSEA come from the germline V gene. This CDR3 contains 15 residues. Written as DNA, the CDR3 is TGCAGCGCAAGCGGACTAGCGGGAGTAGGCTACGAGCAGTACTTC. Its protein product is CSASGLAGVGYEQYF.

The rearrangement links TRBV24-1 to TRBJ2-1; D might be TRBD2 (6 bases). The CDR3 sequence is 15 residues long. CDR1 and CDR2 from the germline V gene are KGHDR and SFDVKD. Trimming stripped 1 base from V and 10 bases from J, with 16 bases between. CDR3 sequence: CATSDLRGTGEEQFF. The DNA for the CDR3 is TGTGCCACCAGTGATTTACGGGGGACGGGAGAAGAGCAGTTCTTC.